The TCR beta chain described here comes from a study of response to subunit inactivated influenza vaccine (dated by TCRdb to between 2018 and 2020). Notes on the research overall: The study used deep quantitative T cell receptor repertoire profiling to track responses to a trivalent subunit inactivated influenza vaccine. Points the paper makes about the study in general: The authors suggested that each seasonal influenza vaccination may recruit only a limited number of new T cells.

Counted from cysteine to phenylalanine, this CDR3 has 9 amino acids. The only DNA kept is the CDR3, 27 bases in frame from the first base. The germline V gene (reference sequence) sets CDR1 to DFQATT and CDR2 to SNEGSKA. V and J are truncated by 5 bases and 7 bases respectively, leaving an intervening sequence of 6 bases. Library prep was done by RT-PCR. The run used an Illumina HiSeq 2500. The public reads were reanalyzed by TCRdb: fastp trimming at Q25, MiXCR alignment, in-frame beta chains only. Every CDR3 protein is listed once, alongside the most common genes and DNA of its rows. A total of about 300,000 distinct CDR3 sequences appear in this sample, about 20% of them only once. The ten top clones hold around 10% of the sample. On this clonotype itself: The clone's antigen remains unknown. No base quality values were provided; no much bigger clone lies one nucleotide off.

This specimen was PBMCs from blood, taken approximately 20 months after vaccination. The TCR sequence derives from a man aged 50-75 years who received an inactivated influenza vaccine. Donor details come from another sample of the same person, matched by shared clones. Here the chain combines TRBV20-1 and TRBJ2-7, with no D gene named confidently. The DNA reads TGCAGTGCTCAACCTGAGCAGTACTTC. Its coded protein is CSAQPEQYF.